This T cell receptor (beta chain) emerged from a study of T-cell reconstitution after alpha-beta-depleted transplantation in children. With regard to this clonotype: As yet, its antigen is unknown.

This CDR3 contains 16 residues. CDR1 and CDR2 from the germline V gene are MDHEN and SYDVKM. Trimming pared 5 bases from V and 2 bases from J, leaving 19 bases between. General study results and limits: Roughly two months post-transplant, alpha-beta T cells reportedly originated from several hundred graft clones that had expanded. T-cell numbers and diversity, one year after transplant, stemmed largely from T cells that were newly produced. TCRbeta diversity was high at day 60 in some patients (a result of surviving recipient T cells and thymic progenitors).

A library of TCRbeta sequences, prepared with unique molecular identifiers, was generated. TCRdb re-called the PCR reads with MiXCR, one entry per CDR3 protein. The sample yields approximately 400,000 distinct CDR3 sequences, around 16% seen once. The sample here was PBMCs, mostly from graft donor cells, taken 360 days after TCRalphabeta/CD19-depleted stem cell transplant. The chain couples TRBV28 to TRBJ2-7, with D hard to call. The clonotype was recovered from a boy younger than two who had a stem cell transplant for Wiskott-Aldrich syndrome, so the T cells may come from the graft donor. CDR3 amino acids: CASSTDRARPPYEQYF. In nucleotides, the CDR3 is TGTGCCAGCAGTACGGACCGGGCCCGGCCTCCCTACGAGCAGTACTTC.